The rows below give T cell receptor beta chains drawn from one sample of a study of T cell responses to AZD1222 COVID-19 vaccine. Method: immunoSEQ multiplex PCR; TCRdb's copy keeps in-frame clones and lacks some. Among 95,000 to 150,000 clones listed, more than 75% were seen once. The source was peripheral blood, collected on day 0 of AZD1222 vaccination. All receptors derive from an adult in good health. Each CDR3 is given with its conserved first and last residue. D genes are given only for firm matches. The size entry is marked missing in some rows and otherwise reads once, few, many or a size class.

V gene: TRBV5-1; J gene: TRBJ1-5; clone size: .; D gene: .; CDR3 DNA: TGCGCCAGCAGCTTGGAGCCATCGCACGGTCAGCCCCAGCATTTT; CDR3 protein: CASSLEPSHGQPQHF
V gene: TRBV4-2; J gene: TRBJ2-2; clone size: .; D gene: TRBD1; CDR3 DNA: TGTGCCAGCAGCCAAGCCCTGGACAGGTTATACACCGGGGAGCTGTTTTTT; CDR3 protein: CASSQALDRLYTGELFF
V gene: TRBV4-2; J gene: TRBJ2-2; clone size: .; D gene: TRBD2; CDR3 DNA: TGTGCCAGCAGCCAAGGGACTAGCGGCGCTGTAATCGGGGAGCTGTTTTTT; CDR3 protein: CASSQGTSGAVIGELFF
V gene: TRBV7-2; J gene: TRBJ1-1; clone size: .; D gene: .; CDR3 DNA: TGTGCCAGCAGCTTACGCCGGGCTGAAGCTTTCTTT; CDR3 protein: CASSLRRAEAFF
V gene: TRBV10-3; J gene: TRBJ1-3; clone size: .; D gene: .; CDR3 DNA: TGTGCCATCAGGGAGGACAGCTCTGGAAACACCATATATTTT; CDR3 protein: CAIREDSSGNTIYF
V gene: TRBV2; J gene: TRBJ1-5; clone size: .; D gene: TRBD1; CDR3 DNA: TGTGCCAGCTGGGACAGAAACTATAGCAATCAGCCCCAGCATTTT; CDR3 protein: CASWDRNYSNQPQHF
V gene: TRBV2; J gene: TRBJ1-1; clone size: .; D gene: .; CDR3 DNA: TGTGCCAGCAGTGCGTGGGGGACTGTCACTGAAGCTTTCTTT; CDR3 protein: CASSAWGTVTEAFF
V gene: TRBV27; J gene: TRBJ1-1; clone size: once; D gene: .; CDR3 DNA: TGTGCCAGCGGGATACTGGCGGCAGGAGGCACTGAAGCTTTCTTT; CDR3 protein: CASGILAAGGTEAFF
V gene: TRBV5-4; J gene: TRBJ1-2; clone size: .; D gene: .; CDR3 DNA: TGTGCCAGCAGCTTGGACAGTAACTATGGCTACACCTTC; CDR3 protein: CASSLDSNYGYTF
V gene: TRBV21-1; J gene: TRBJ1-6; clone size: few; D gene: .; CDR3 DNA: TGTGCCAGCAGCAAAGGGGGGACAGGGTTTTCACCCCTCCACTTT; CDR3 protein: CASSKGGTGFSPLHF
V gene: TRBV6-6; J gene: TRBJ2-7; clone size: .; D gene: TRBD2; CDR3 DNA: TGTGCCAGCTCGGGGACTAGCTTCTCCGAGCAGTACTTC; CDR3 protein: CASSGTSFSEQYF
V gene: TRBV19; J gene: TRBJ2-2; clone size: .; D gene: .; CDR3 DNA: TGTGCCAGTTCAGGGTCCGTGACCGGGGAGCTGTTTTTT; CDR3 protein: CASSGSVTGELFF
V gene: TRBV5-1; J gene: TRBJ1-5; clone size: .; D gene: .; CDR3 DNA: TGCGCCAGCAGCTTTAGAGGTGGCAATCAGCCCCAGCATTTT; CDR3 protein: CASSFRGGNQPQHF
V gene: TRBV3-1/TRBV3-2; J gene: TRBJ1-2; clone size: .; D gene: TRBD1; CDR3 DNA: TGTGCCAGCAGCCATATTCCGTCTCGGACAGGGGATGGTGGCTACACCTTC; CDR3 protein: CASSHIPSRTGDGGYTF
V gene: TRBV19; J gene: TRBJ2-7; clone size: .; D gene: .; CDR3 DNA: TGTGCCAGTAGCCCGATCGGGTCCTCCTACGAGCAGTACTTC; CDR3 protein: CASSPIGSSYEQYF
V gene: TRBV6-5; J gene: TRBJ2-1; clone size: .; D gene: .; CDR3 DNA: TGTGCCAGCGGGCTATCCTACAATGAGCAGTTCTTC; CDR3 protein: CASGLSYNEQFF
V gene: TRBV30; J gene: TRBJ1-1; clone size: .; D gene: TRBD1; CDR3 DNA: TGTGCCTGGAGACTGACAGGGACGACTGAAGCTTTCTTT; CDR3 protein: CAWRLTGTTEAFF
V gene: TRBV30; J gene: TRBJ1-1; clone size: .; D gene: .; CDR3 DNA: TGTGCCTGGAGACCCCCTCTAAACACTGAAGCTTTCTTT; CDR3 protein: CAWRPPLNTEAFF
V gene: TRBV19; J gene: TRBJ1-2; clone size: .; D gene: .; CDR3 DNA: TGTGCCAGTAGTATTCTTTCGGGAACCCATGGCTACACCTTC; CDR3 protein: CASSILSGTHGYTF
V gene: TRBV19; J gene: TRBJ1-5; clone size: .; D gene: .; CDR3 DNA: TGTGCCAGTAGTATAAGGGGTCAGCCCCAGCATTTT; CDR3 protein: CASSIRGQPQHF
V gene: TRBV5-4; J gene: TRBJ2-7; clone size: once; D gene: TRBD1; CDR3 DNA: TGTGCCAGCAGCTCCCCGGGACAGGGGTGGGAGCAGTACTTC; CDR3 protein: CASSSPGQGWEQYF
V gene: TRBV19; J gene: TRBJ1-5; clone size: .; D gene: TRBD1; CDR3 DNA: TGTGCCAGTAGTTCCGACGAGGGACAGATATTCTATAGCAATCAGCCCCAGCATTTT; CDR3 protein: CASSSDEGQIFYSNQPQHF
V gene: TRBV3-1/TRBV3-2; J gene: TRBJ1-1; clone size: .; D gene: .; CDR3 DNA: TGTGCCAGCAGCGACTCAGGGTGGAAGAAAAACACTGAAGCTTTCTTT; CDR3 protein: CASSDSGWKKNTEAFF
V gene: TRBV30; J gene: TRBJ1-6; clone size: .; D gene: .; CDR3 DNA: TGTGCCTGGTCCTTTCCCGGGACGGCGGAAGGGTCCCTCCACTTT; CDR3 protein: CAWSFPGTAEGSLHF
V gene: TRBV3-1/TRBV3-2; J gene: TRBJ2-1; clone size: .; D gene: .; CDR3 DNA: TGTGCCAGCAGCCAAGGACCGGGACCCTCAAGGCTCTTC; CDR3 protein: CASSQGPGPSRLF
V gene: TRBV5-1; J gene: TRBJ1-1; clone size: .; D gene: .; CDR3 DNA: TGCGCCAGCAGCTTGGCCCTGGGGGCGGGAGAAGCTTTCTTT; CDR3 protein: CASSLALGAGEAFF
V gene: TRBV10-3; J gene: TRBJ1-1; clone size: .; D gene: TRBD1; CDR3 DNA: TGTGCCATCTGGACAGGGGAGAGGAACACTGAAGCTTTCTTT; CDR3 protein: CAIWTGERNTEAFF
V gene: TRBV5-4; J gene: TRBJ2-2; clone size: .; D gene: .; CDR3 DNA: TGTGCCAGCAGCTTGTGGGGGTCCGGGGAGCTGTTTTTT; CDR3 protein: CASSLWGSGELFF
V gene: TRBV7-9; J gene: TRBJ1-1; clone size: .; D gene: .; CDR3 DNA: TGTGCCAGCAGCTTAGTTGGCAGAGAAGCTTTCTTT; CDR3 protein: CASSLVGREAFF
V gene: TRBV18; J gene: TRBJ1-1; clone size: .; D gene: .; CDR3 DNA: TGTGCCAGCTCCTTGCAGGGGAACCACATGAACACTGAAGCTTTCTTT; CDR3 protein: CASSLQGNHMNTEAFF
V gene: TRBV10-3; J gene: TRBJ1-3; clone size: .; D gene: .; CDR3 DNA: TGTGCCATCGGCGGGGCGCCTGGAAACACCATATATTTT; CDR3 protein: CAIGGAPGNTIYF
V gene: TRBV28; J gene: TRBJ1-3; clone size: once; D gene: .; CDR3 DNA: TGTGCCAGCAGTTTAACCCAGGGCTCTGGAAACACCATATATTTT; CDR3 protein: CASSLTQGSGNTIYF
V gene: TRBV28; J gene: TRBJ2-2; clone size: .; D gene: .; CDR3 DNA: TGTGCCAGCAGTTCCCCCAGGTTGGGGAGTCGGGCCGGGGAGCTGTTTTTT; CDR3 protein: CASSSPRLGSRAGELFF
V gene: TRBV19; J gene: TRBJ2-5; clone size: .; D gene: TRBD2; CDR3 DNA: TGTGCCAGTTCGTCGGGAGGGCCGGGGGAGACCCAGTACTTC; CDR3 protein: CASSSGGPGETQYF
V gene: TRBV10-3; J gene: TRBJ2-3; clone size: .; D gene: TRBD2; CDR3 DNA: TGTGCCATCAGTAAACATGGGACTAGCGGGGACACAGATACGCAGTATTTT; CDR3 protein: CAISKHGTSGDTDTQYF
V gene: TRBV7-8; J gene: TRBJ1-5; clone size: .; D gene: TRBD1; CDR3 DNA: TGTGCCAGCAGCTTAGGGTGGGACAGGGGTTTTCAGCCCCAGCATTTT; CDR3 protein: CASSLGWDRGFQPQHF
V gene: TRBV6-5; J gene: TRBJ1-5; clone size: .; D gene: .; CDR3 DNA: TGTGCCAGCAGCCCGTTTAGGGGGCAGCCCCAGCATTTT; CDR3 protein: CASSPFRGQPQHF
V gene: TRBV24-1; J gene: TRBJ2-3; clone size: .; D gene: TRBD2; CDR3 DNA: TGTGCCACCAGTGATTCGATAGCGGGAAGGTCAGATACGCAGTATTTT; CDR3 protein: CATSDSIAGRSDTQYF
V gene: TRBV27; J gene: TRBJ2-7; clone size: few; D gene: TRBD1; CDR3 DNA: TGTGCCAGCAATAATACCGGGACAGGGGGCGACGAGCAGTACTTC; CDR3 protein: CASNNTGTGGDEQYF
V gene: TRBV5-1; J gene: TRBJ1-2; clone size: .; D gene: .; CDR3 DNA: TGCGCCAGCAGCTTTGAACAGGGAGGAAACTATGGCTACACCTTC; CDR3 protein: CASSFEQGGNYGYTF
V gene: TRBV5-1; J gene: TRBJ2-3; clone size: .; D gene: .; CDR3 DNA: TGCGCCAGCAGCTTGGGACAGAACACAGATACGCAGTATTTT; CDR3 protein: CASSLGQNTDTQYF
V gene: TRBV7-8; J gene: TRBJ2-2; clone size: .; D gene: TRBD2; CDR3 DNA: TGTGCCAGCAGCCTCGGGACTAGCGGGGGGGCCTTCACCGGGGAGCTGTTTTTT; CDR3 protein: CASSLGTSGGAFTGELFF
V gene: TRBV3-1/TRBV3-2; J gene: TRBJ2-7; clone size: .; D gene: .; CDR3 DNA: TGTGCCAGCAGCCCCCAAATCGCGAAAGAGCAGTACTTC; CDR3 protein: CASSPQIAKEQYF
V gene: TRBV24-1; J gene: TRBJ1-5; clone size: .; D gene: TRBD1; CDR3 DNA: TGTGCCACCAGTGAACCCGACAGGGTGCAGCCCCAGCATTTT; CDR3 protein: CATSEPDRVQPQHF
V gene: TRBV10-3; J gene: TRBJ2-3; clone size: .; D gene: .; CDR3 DNA: TGTGCCATCAGACAGACGGGGGGCCTCACAGATACGCAGTATTTT; CDR3 protein: CAIRQTGGLTDTQYF
V gene: TRBV7-9; J gene: TRBJ1-4; clone size: .; D gene: .; CDR3 DNA: TGTGCCAGCAGCTTAGTCGGGGGAGCGGGCGAAAAACTGTTTTTT; CDR3 protein: CASSLVGGAGEKLFF
V gene: TRBV6-6; J gene: TRBJ2-7; clone size: .; D gene: .; CDR3 DNA: TGTGCCAGCAGTTACTCGATGGAGGACGAGCAGTACTTC; CDR3 protein: CASSYSMEDEQYF
V gene: TRBV10-3; J gene: TRBJ1-1; clone size: few; D gene: .; CDR3 DNA: TGTGCCATCAGCCGCGACGAGACGGCTGAAGCTTTCTTT; CDR3 protein: CAISRDETAEAFF
V gene: TRBV18; J gene: TRBJ2-5; clone size: once; D gene: .; CDR3 DNA: TGTGCCAGCTCACCAGGGATGATCCAAGAGACCCAGTACTTC; CDR3 protein: CASSPGMIQETQYF
V gene: TRBV3-1/TRBV3-2; J gene: TRBJ2-1; clone size: .; D gene: .; CDR3 DNA: TGTGCCAGCAGCCAAGTCATAGGTTGGCGGGATATCTCCTACAATGAGCAGTTCTTC; CDR3 protein: CASSQVIGWRDISYNEQFF
V gene: TRBV18; J gene: TRBJ1-2; clone size: .; D gene: .; CDR3 DNA: TGTGCCAGCTCACCACTTTCCCTCCCGGATGGCTACACCTTC; CDR3 protein: CASSPLSLPDGYTF
V gene: TRBV27; J gene: TRBJ2-7; clone size: .; D gene: .; CDR3 DNA: TGTGCCAGCAGCCACAAGCCTGGAGAGCAGTACTTC; CDR3 protein: CASSHKPGEQYF